The clone carrying this TCR beta chain was observed at least ten times. Germline CDR1 SGHRS, CDR2 YFSETQ. J lost 1 base, V lost 3 bases, and 7 bases had no gene match. CDR3 length: 15 amino acids. TCRdb recomputed calls from the 5' RACE reads with MiXCR, one row per CDR3 protein. The data contain 1.5 million to 2 million distinct CDR3 sequences, under 35% of them singletons. This entry belongs to a study of identical twins. This receptor was identified in a newborn girl in good health. Sequences were obtained from cord blood. The J gene is TRBJ2-7, the V gene TRBV5-1; 7 nucleotides line up with TRBD1. CDR3 bases: TGCGCCAGCAGCTCAGGACAGGTATTTTCCTACGAGCAGTACTTC. Its translation is CASSSGQVFSYEQYF.